What follows are 9 T cell receptor beta chains derived from one specimen sequenced in a study of blood T cell repertoires in COVID-19. Some clones are missing from TCRdb's copy, which holds only in-frame ones; the method was immunoSEQ multiplex PCR. The sample lists about 100,000 clones; more than 65% were seen once. The sequencing sample was made of peripheral blood. The receptors come from a woman in her 70s with acute or convalescent COVID-19.

The chain couples TRBV5-6 to TRBJ1-2; D uncertain. The CDR3 runs 14 residues. CDR1 and CDR2 (germline): SGHDT, YYEEEE. Between the trimmed V and J ends, which lost 0 bases and 9 bases, there was a span of 15 bases. CDR3 in DNA: TGTGCCAGCAGCTTGGATCCGGAGCCGAGTCGCTACACCTTC. It encodes CASSLDPEPSRYTF.

The gene calls are TRBV4-2 and TRBJ1-2, with 9 bases fitting TRBD1. V lost 4 bases and J lost 6; bases outside the gene matches: 6. CDR3 length equals 14 residues. Per the germline V gene, CDR1 is LGHNA and CDR2 is YNFKEQ. In DNA, the CDR3 is TGTGCCAGCAGCCTCGACACAGGGGGCGATGGCTACACCTTC. Protein product: CASSLDTGGDGYTF.

Concerning this clone itself: This CDR3 is also generated by other DNA sequences in the sample. The chain combines TRBV19 with TRBJ2-3; D is undetermined. The germline CDR1 and CDR2 sequences are LNHDA and SQIVND (reference sequence). The CDR3 is made up of 13 amino acids. Between the trimmed V and J ends, which lost 3 bases and 3 bases, there was a span of 7 bases. CDR3 amino acids: CASSIVETDTQYF. DNA for the CDR3: TGTGCCAGTAGTATTGTCGAGACAGATACGCAGTATTTT. The complete variable domain, with remaining parts taken from reference TRBV19 and TRBJ2-3, reads DGGITQSPKYLFRKEGQNVTLSCEQNLNHDAMYWYRQDPGQGLRLIYYSQIVNDFQKGDIAEGYSVSREKKESFPLTVTSAQKNPTAFYLCASSIVETDTQYFGPGTRLTVL.

This clone was seen a handful of times. The chain couples TRBV27 to TRBJ1-5; TRBD1 matches 8 bases. V was clipped by 6 bases and J by 4 bases; unmatched bases: 5. There are 14 residues in the CDR3. Germline-derived CDR1 and CDR2 are MNHEY and SMNVEV (reference sequence). This CDR3 is CASRGGTGNQPQHF. The CDR3 DNA sequence: TGTGCCAGCAGGGGGGGGACAGGTAATCAGCCCCAGCATTTT.

The V call is TRBV7-6, the J call TRBJ1-2; 8 bases agree with TRBD1. The CDR3 consists of 13 residues. V lost 9 bases and J lost 0; bases outside the gene matches: 3. The germline V gene encodes CDR1 SGHVS and CDR2 FNYEAQ. CDR3 nucleotides: TGTGCCAGAACAGGGGGGCCTAACTATGGCTACACCTTC. Its translation is CARTGGPNYGYTF.

The gene calls are TRBV4-3 and TRBJ2-1; possible D gene TRBD2, 6 bases. The CDR3 loop spans 16 amino acids. Germline-derived CDR1 and CDR2 are LGHNA and YSLEER. V lost 0 bases and J 9 bases, leaving 18 bases between the germline ends. The CDR3 nucleotides read TGCGCCAGCAGCCAAGATTGGGGGGTGTTGGGACTTGAGCAGTTCTTC. The encoded protein is CASSQDWGVLGLEQFF.

The V call is TRBV29-1, the J call TRBJ2-1, with D possibly being TRBD1 (6 bases). Trimming pared 4 bases from V and 4 bases from J, leaving 8 bases between. The CDR3 consists of 12 residues. CDR1 and CDR2 (germline): SQVTM, ANQGSEA. The CDR3 sequence is CSVGGQYNEQFF. The CDR3 DNA is TGCAGCGTTGGCGGACAGTACAATGAGCAGTTCTTC.

The J gene is TRBJ1-5, the V gene TRBV12-5, with 7 positions matching TRBD1. Looked up from germline, CDR1 is LGHNT and CDR2 is FRNRAP. This CDR3 comprises 16 residues. V trimming: 1 base; J trimming: 0 bases; junction bases outside the gene matches: 3. CDR3 bases: TGTGCTAGTGGTTTGGGGGACAGCTATAGCAATCAGCCCCAGCATTTT. Protein product: CASGLGDSYSNQPQHF.

This rearrangement joins TRBV18 to TRBJ1-4, with TRBD1 matching over 7 bases. This CDR3 spans 15 amino acids. Germline CDR1 KGHSH, CDR2 LQKENI. With V trimmed by 1 base and J by 8 bases, 7 bases remained unmatched. The CDR3 coding sequence is TGTGCCAGCTCACCACGAGCAGGGGGAAACGAAAAACTGTTTTTT. This sequence encodes CASSPRAGGNEKLFF. The variable domain in full, with the rest retrieved from reference TRBV18 and TRBJ1-4, is NAGVMQNPRHLVRRRGQEARLRCSPMKGHSHVYWYRQLPEEGLKFMVYLQKENIIDESGMPKERFSAEFPKEGPSILRIQQVVRGDSAAYFCASSPRAGGNEKLFFGSGTQLSVL.